Each of the 31 T cell receptor beta chains below was sequenced from the same sample in a study of blood T cells in healthy people across ages. A second PCR of roughly 7 to 11 cycles used a sample-barcoded 5' primer and a J-beta primer mix. TCRdb re-called the 5' RACE reads with MiXCR, one entry per CDR3 protein. The table records around 1,900,000 distinct CDR3 sequences, roughly two fifths of them present only once. Specimen: blood. These receptors all stem from a human donor in good health.

The V and J genes are TRBV5-1 and TRBJ2-2, with D unclear. V lost 0 bases and J 9 bases, leaving 6 bases between the germline ends. The germline V gene encodes CDR1 SGHRS and CDR2 YFSETQ. There are 12 residues in the CDR3. In DNA, the CDR3 is TGCGCCAGCAGCTTGGAACAAAGGGAGCTGTTTTTT. Encoded protein: CASSLEQRELFF.

This clonotype was seen once. The chain employs TRBV4-1 and TRBJ1-4, with D unresolved. The CDR3 extends over 15 amino acids. Trimming stripped 0 bases from V and 0 bases from J, with 5 bases between. The germline V gene has CDR1 MGHRA and CDR2 YSYEKL. For the CDR3, the DNA is TGCGCCAGCAGCCAAGATCCGCCAACTAATGAAAAACTGTTTTTT. Protein product: CASSQDPPTNEKLFF.

DNA of the CDR3: TGCAGCGTTGAAGGCGGAAGGGGGGCTAATGGCTACACCTTC. It translates to CSVEGGRGANGYTF. J is TRBJ1-2 and V is TRBV29-1, with D perhaps TRBD1 (6 bases). Germline V gives CDR1 SQVTM, CDR2 ANQGSEA. The CDR3 has 14 amino acids. Between the trimmed V and J ends, which lost 1 base and 6 bases, there was a span of 15 bases.

V is TRBV10-3 and J is TRBJ2-1; 7 nucleotides align to TRBD2. Losses at the gene ends were 2 bases for V and 0 bases for J; bases not matched to a gene: 7. Germline V gene lookup returns CDR1 ENHRY and CDR2 SYGVKD. The CDR3 totals 17 residues. This chain's CDR3 is CAISEGPGGSSYNEQFF. DNA of the CDR3: TGTGCCATCAGTGAGGGGCCAGGCGGGAGCTCCTACAATGAGCAGTTCTTC.

The V call is TRBV3-1, the J call TRBJ1-4; D is unclear. CDR1 is LGHDT and CDR2 is YNNKEL in the germline V gene (reference sequence). With 4 bases removed from V and 5 bases from J, the gap between germline ends came to 14 bases. There are 15 residues in the CDR3. Written as DNA, the CDR3 is TGTGCCAGCAGCCTCAACTGGGAGAGAAATGAAAAACTGTTTTTT. Residues: CASSLNWERNEKLFF.

In this sample, this clonotype turned up a few times. This chain joins TRBV29-1 and TRBJ2-7; D may be TRBD1 or TRBD2 (6 bases each). The CDR3 extends over 14 amino acids. Trimming removed 1 base at V and 2 bases at J, with 12 bases between. Germline-derived CDR1 and CDR2 are SQVTM and ANQGSEA. CDR3: CSVEGGAGTYEQYF. DNA of the CDR3: TGCAGCGTTGAAGGGGGGGCGGGGACCTACGAGCAGTACTTC.

This clonotype was counted only a few times. The CDR3: CASRYRGRYEQYF. Here the CDR3 DNA reads TGTGCCAGCAGGTACAGGGGGCGTTACGAGCAGTACTTC. The chain couples TRBV28 to TRBJ2-7; 9 bases align to TRBD1. Germline values: CDR1 MDHEN, CDR2 SYDVKM. V dropped 6 bases and J dropped 4; count of bases not matched to a gene: 4. The CDR3 spans 13 residues.

The chain combines TRBV2 with TRBJ1-2; D is perhaps TRBD1 (6 bases). Trimming took 0 bases from V and 9 from J, leaving 17 bases between them. Germline assignment: CDR1 SNHLY and CDR2 FYNNEI. The CDR3 runs 15 residues. CDR3 DNA sequence: TGTGCCAGCAGTGAAGCCAGTCAAGAGGGGGGAAGCTACACCTTC. This translates into CASSEASQEGGSYTF.

The V and J genes are TRBV4-2 and TRBJ1-1; D is unresolved. CDR1 is LGHNA, CDR2 YNFKEQ, per germline. The CDR3 extends over 16 amino acids. Trimming left V 2 bases short and J 0 bases short, with 13 bases between. The CDR3 is CASSQSIGSMNTEAFF. CDR3 nucleotide sequence: TGTGCCAGCAGCCAATCTATTGGCTCCATGAACACTGAAGCTTTCTTT.

The chain uses TRBV6-2 or TRBV6-3 and TRBJ2-3; no clear D. The CDR3 length is 14 residues. V was shortened by 0 bases and J by 4 bases, with 8 bases between the two germline ends. CDR1 and CDR2 from the germline V gene are MNHEY and SVGEGT. The CDR3 loop reads CASSYSVTADTQYF. CDR3 sequence (DNA): TGTGCCAGCAGTTACTCGGTCACAGCAGATACGCAGTATTTT.

The chain links TRBV7-6 to TRBJ2-7, with a possible D match to TRBD2 (6 bases). Germline lookup yields CDR1 SGHVS and CDR2 FNYEAQ. Trimming shortened V by 5 bases and J by 4 bases, and 15 bases separated the two germline ends. The CDR3 is made up of 14 amino acids. For the CDR3, the DNA is TGTGCCAGCAGCGGCGGGGTCAGATCATACGAGCAGTACTTC. It translates to CASSGGVRSYEQYF. The whole variable domain, filled in from reference TRBV7-6 and TRBJ2-7, reads GAGVSQSPRYKVTKRGQDVALRCDPISGHVSLYWYRQALGQGPEFLTYFNYEAQQDKSGLPNDRFSAERPEGSISTLTIQRTEQRDSAMYRCASSGGVRSYEQYFGPGTRLTVT.

This clonotype was counted between two and nine times. The CDR3 region is CASSSPGMVREKLFF. The CDR3 nucleotides are TGTGCCAGCAGCTCCCCCGGGATGGTGAGAGAAAAACTGTTTTTT. The rearrangement uses TRBV7-3 and TRBJ1-4; no clear D gene. Trimming left V 4 bases short and J 8 bases short, with 17 bases between. The CDR3 length is 15 residues. Germline V gives CDR1 SGHTA, CDR2 FQGTGA.

The V call is TRBV4-1, the J call TRBJ2-3; weak D call: TRBD1 (6 bases). CDR1 is MGHRA, CDR2 YSYEKL, per germline. V was trimmed by 5 bases and J by 2 bases, leaving 11 bases between them. This CDR3 is 14 amino acids long. The CDR3 nucleotides read TGCGCCAGCAGCGCCGGGACACCCACAGATACGCAGTATTTT. It translates to CASSAGTPTDTQYF.

The chain joins TRBV2 to TRBJ1-2, with a possible D match to TRBD1 (5 bases). This CDR3 has 11 amino acids. Germline V gene data show CDR1 as SNHLY and CDR2 as FYNNEI. V lost 4 bases, J lost 12 bases, and 12 bases lay in between. The CDR3 DNA reads TGTGCCAGCAGTGCAAGAAAGGGGAACACCTTC. Its translation is CASSARKGNTF.

In its sample, this clonotype was seen once. This chain joins TRBV11-2 and TRBJ2-3; D gene ambiguous. The CDR3 consists of 12 residues. V lost 4 bases, J lost 8 bases, and 10 bases lay in between. The germline V gene encodes CDR1 SGHAT and CDR2 FQNNGV. In nucleotides, the CDR3 is TGTGCCAGCAGCTCCTACTCACCTACGCAGTATTTT. Its protein product is CASSSYSPTQYF. Together with reference TRBV11-2 and TRBJ2-3, the CDR3 gives the full variable domain: EAGVAQSPRYKIIEKRQSVAFWCNPISGHATLYWYQQILGQGPKLLIQFQNNGVVDDSQLPKDRFSAERLKGVDSTLKIQPAKLEDSAVYLCASSSYSPTQYFGPGTRLTVL.

This clonotype came up a few times. The rearrangement joins TRBV28 to TRBJ2-4; the D is unclear. The DNA end is more similar to TRBJ2-7, so the J call may be wrong. The length of the CDR3 is 16 residues. Germline V lookup: CDR1 MDHEN, CDR2 SYDVKM. CDR3 nucleotides: TGTGCCAGCAGTTCGCCCTGGTTAGCACCCACCTACGAGCAGTACTTC. This gives the protein CASSSPWLAPTYEQYF.

This clonotype showed up many times. This chain links TRBV29-1 with TRBJ2-5; the D gene is possibly TRBD1 (6 bases). Trimming cost V 8 bases and J 1 base, with 14 bases left between them. The CDR3 covers 13 residues. Germline assignment: CDR1 SQVTM and CDR2 ANQGSEA. For the CDR3, the DNA is TGCAGCATAAACAGGGACCTCCAAGAGACCCAGTACTTC. Its translation is CSINRDLQETQYF.

V usage is TRBV20-1 and J usage is TRBJ2-4, with unresolved D. There are 13 residues in the CDR3. The germline CDR1 and CDR2 sequences are DFQATT and SNEGSKA (reference sequence). Trimming pared 6 bases from V and 0 bases from J, leaving 9 bases between. CDR3 sequence reads: CSAKDQAKNIQYF. In DNA, the CDR3 is TGCAGTGCCAAAGATCAAGCCAAAAACATTCAGTACTTC.

The CDR3 DNA is TGCAGTGCCTTACAGACAGGGTTGAACACTGAAGCTTTCTTT. Encoded protein: CSALQTGLNTEAFF. The rearrangement joins TRBV20-1 to TRBJ1-1; 7 bases match TRBD1. V lost 6 bases to trimming and J lost 0 bases; unmatched junction nucleotides: 7. This CDR3 spans 14 amino acids. Germline CDR1 DFQATT, CDR2 SNEGSKA (reference sequence).

This clonotype has just a few counts. DNA of the CDR3: TGTGCCAGCAGTCGCTCGGGGTTCTCGGATTCACCCCTCCACTTT. It codes for CASSRSGFSDSPLHF. The chain recombines TRBV6-5 with TRBJ1-6; unclear D gene. The germline gives CDR1 MNHEY, CDR2 SVGAGI. The CDR3 contains 15 residues. V was trimmed by 5 bases and J by 8 bases, leaving 16 bases between them.

The chain joins TRBV9 to TRBJ1-5; perhaps TRBD1 as D (5 bases). V lost 0 bases, J lost 7 bases, and 14 bases lay in between. This CDR3 has 15 residues. Germline V lookup: CDR1 SGDLS, CDR2 YYNGEE. The CDR3 DNA reads as TGTGCCAGCAGCGTAGCAGGGTATTCTGACCAGCCCCAGCATTTT. Translation: CASSVAGYSDQPQHF.

The chain combines TRBV20-1 with TRBJ1-5; D gene uncertain. V shed 0 bases and J shed 0 bases, with 9 bases lying between them. The CDR3 is 15 residues long. CDR1 and CDR2 from the germline V gene are DFQATT and SNEGSKA (reference sequence). CDR3 region: CSARDPNNSNQPQHF. The CDR3 DNA follows: TGCAGTGCTAGAGATCCGAATAATAGCAATCAGCCCCAGCATTTT.

As regards this clonotype: Sequence at one end of the junction differs from germline and may be a read error. The chain links TRBV6-2 or TRBV6-3 to TRBJ1-2; D remains unclear. This CDR3 has 12 residues. Germline V gene data show CDR1 as MNHEY and CDR2 as SVGEGT. CDR3 residues: CASSDKKYGHTF. The DNA for the CDR3 is TGTGCCAGCAGTGACAAAAAGTATGGCCACACCTTC.

The chain combines TRBV7-9 with TRBJ1-2, with a possible D match to TRBD1 (6 bases). This CDR3 is 16 amino acids long. The germline V and J ends were trimmed by 2 bases and 2 bases, with 15 bases remaining between them. The germline gives CDR1 SEHNR, CDR2 FQNEAQ (reference sequence). The CDR3 loop reads CASSLSTRGPNYGYTF. The CDR3 nucleotides are TGTGCCAGCAGCTTAAGCACCAGGGGACCAAACTATGGCTACACCTTC. Combining the CDR3 with reference TRBV7-9 and TRBJ1-2 gives the whole variable domain DTGVSQNPRHKITKRGQNVTFRCDPISEHNRLYWYRQTLGQGPEFLTYFQNEAQLEKSRLLSDRFSAERPKGSFSTLEIQRTEQGDSAMYLCASSLSTRGPNYGYTFGSGTRLTVV.

The chain carries TRBV20-1 and TRBJ1-2; TRBD1 agrees at 7 bases. The CDR3 has 15 amino acids. Germline loops: CDR1 DFQATT, CDR2 SNEGSKA (reference sequence). With V trimmed by 4 bases and J by 6 bases, 14 bases remained unmatched. This chain's CDR3 is CSAMDRKGAMDGYTF. Here the CDR3 DNA reads TGCAGTGCTATGGACAGGAAAGGAGCAATGGATGGCTACACCTTC.

The chain uses TRBV12-3 or TRBV12-4 and TRBJ1-1; D may be TRBD1 (5 bases). The CDR3 contains 15 residues. V lost 5 bases, J lost 2 bases, and 15 bases lay in between. The CDR3 loop is CASSPRGDINTEAFF. In DNA form, the CDR3 reads TGTGCCAGCAGTCCCCGAGGGGATATAAACACTGAAGCTTTCTTT.

The rearrangement uses TRBV5-6 and TRBJ2-5, with D unresolved. The CDR3 sequence is 12 residues long. From germline, CDR1 is SGHDT and CDR2 YYEEEE. V was cut by 2 bases and J by 12 bases, with 14 bases left in between. Here the CDR3 DNA reads TGTGCCAGCAGCTTTGGTAATGATATGGAGTACTTC. Its translation: CASSFGNDMEYF.

V usage is TRBV4-3 and J usage is TRBJ2-6, with TRBD2 as a possible D gene (5 bases). This CDR3 is built from 17 residues. CDR1 and CDR2 (germline): LGHNA, YSLEER. Trimming took 1 base from V and 6 from J, leaving 16 bases between them. The CDR3 loop reads CASSQVGSVPEANVLTF. DNA of the CDR3: TGCGCCAGCAGCCAAGTCGGTAGCGTACCTGAGGCCAACGTCCTGACTTTC.

V and J are TRBV7-2 and TRBJ1-5; no firm D call. Germline CDR1 and CDR2: SGHTA and FQGNSA. Trimming pared 3 bases from V and 4 bases from J, leaving 10 bases between. CDR3 length equals 14 residues. The CDR3, as DNA: TGTGCCAGCAGCTTTAACAGAAAAAATCAGCCCCAGCATTTT. Translating it yields CASSFNRKNQPQHF.

A few counts support this clonotype. CDR3 bases: TGTGCCAGCAGCTTGAATTTGGGTGGGGTGACTGAAGCTTTCTTT. It encodes CASSLNLGGVTEAFF. The chain couples TRBV7-3 to TRBJ1-1; D call uncertain. The CDR3 length is 15 residues. Germline lookup yields CDR1 SGHTA and CDR2 FQGTGA. Trimming left V 3 bases short and J 5 bases short, with 16 bases between.

This clonotype has only one observation. Here the CDR3 DNA reads TGTGCCAGCAGCATACAGGGGGAAGAGACCCAGTTCTTC. It specifies CASSIQGEETQFF. This chain connects TRBV28 to TRBJ2-1; 8 bases are a match to TRBD1. Trimming took 6 bases from V and 13 from J; bases not matched to a gene: 11. CDR1 and CDR2 (germline): MDHEN, SYDVKM. This CDR3 is built from 13 residues.